This is a list of T cell receptor beta chains from one sample in a study of response to subunit inactivated influenza vaccine. TCRdb ran MiXCR on the RT-PCR reads and lists one entry per CDR3 protein. Among approximately 500,000 distinct CDR3 sequences listed, about an eighth were seen once. The input for sequencing was PBMCs from blood, taken more than 35 days after vaccination. The source of these receptors is a man aged 45-65 years who received an inactivated influenza vaccine. CDR3s include the opening cysteine and the closing phenylalanine or tryptophan. Each record gives: V gene, D gene, clone size, CDR3 length, J gene, CDR3 protein, CDR3 DNA. D genes are given only for firm matches. Rows give clone size only sometimes, using once, few, many, or a class for an expanded clone.

>TRBV12-3/TRBV12-4|-|few|20|TRBJ2-6
CASSPPRGAFLGSGANVLTF
TGTGCCAGCAGCCCGCCACGGGGCGCTTTCCTAGGGTCTGGGGCCAACGTCCTGACTTTC
>TRBV29-1|TRBD2|many|13|TRBJ2-5
CSARTSEEETQYF
TGCAGCGCAAGGACTAGCGAAGAAGAGACCCAGTACTTC
>TRBV12-3/TRBV12-4|-|-|15|TRBJ2-3
CASSPRTQSTDTQYF
TGTGCCAGCAGTCCTAGGACACAGAGCACAGATACGCAGTATTTT
>TRBV5-1|-|many|16|TRBJ2-1
CASSPRSLSSYNEQFF
TGCGCCAGCAGCCCCCGTTCTCTGAGCTCCTACAATGAGCAGTTCTTC
>TRBV15|-|many|15|TRBJ2-7
CATSRDYTGVYEQYF
TGTGCCACCAGCAGAGATTATACGGGAGTTTACGAGCAGTACTTC
>TRBV29-1|-|many|12|TRBJ1-6
CSARQGNSPLHF
TGCAGCGCCCGCCAGGGGAATTCACCCCTCCACTTT
>TRBV7-2|TRBD2|-|15|TRBJ2-5
CASSPRGGTIETQYF
TGTGCCAGCAGCCCGCGCGGGGGGACGATAGAGACCCAGTACTTC
>TRBV9|TRBD2|-|15|TRBJ2-3
CASSTLAVSTDTQYF
TGTGCCAGCAGCACACTAGCGGTTAGCACAGATACGCAGTATTTT
>TRBV6-2/TRBV6-3|-|-|14|TRBJ2-3
CASQTLYRTDTQYF
TGTGCCAGCCAGACCCTGTATCGCACAGATACGCAGTATTTT
>TRBV5-1|TRBD1|few|16|TRBJ2-2
CASSWGQGANTGELFF
TGCGCCAGCAGCTGGGGACAGGGGGCGAACACCGGGGAGCTGTTTTTT
>TRBV10-3|TRBD1|few|16|TRBJ2-5
CAISDRTGASQETQYF
TGTGCCATCAGTGATAGGACAGGGGCTTCGCAAGAGACCCAGTACTTC
>TRBV5-1|TRBD2|-|16|TRBJ2-5
CASSLDSLAGGETQYF
TGCGCCAGCAGCTTGGATTCACTAGCGGGGGGGGAGACCCAGTACTTC
>TRBV6-1|-|-|16|TRBJ1-3
CASSRATGNTGNTIYF
TGTGCCAGCAGTCGGGCCACCGGGAACACTGGAAACACCATATATTTT
>TRBV20-1|-|-|15|TRBJ2-5
CSARDRVAGGETQYF
TGCAGTGCTAGAGATAGGGTGGCCGGAGGAGAGACCCAGTACTTC
>TRBV7-2|-|few|16|TRBJ2-7
CASSLVGRKEVHEQYF
TGTGCCAGCAGCTTAGTAGGGCGGAAGGAGGTCCACGAGCAGTACTTC
>TRBV12-3/TRBV12-4|TRBD1|few|14|TRBJ2-7
CASSLVQGGVEQYF
TGTGCCAGCAGTTTAGTACAGGGGGGAGTCGAGCAGTACTTC